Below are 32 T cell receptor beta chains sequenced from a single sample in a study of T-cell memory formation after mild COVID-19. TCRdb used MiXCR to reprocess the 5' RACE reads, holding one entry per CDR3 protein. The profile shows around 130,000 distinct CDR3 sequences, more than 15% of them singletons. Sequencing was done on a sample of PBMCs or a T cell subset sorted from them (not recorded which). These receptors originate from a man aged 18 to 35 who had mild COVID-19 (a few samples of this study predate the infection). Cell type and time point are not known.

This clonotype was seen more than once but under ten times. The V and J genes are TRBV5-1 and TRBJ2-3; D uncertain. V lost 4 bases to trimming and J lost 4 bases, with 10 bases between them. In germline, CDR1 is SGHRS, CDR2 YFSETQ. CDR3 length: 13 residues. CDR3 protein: CASSPGSADTQYF. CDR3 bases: TGCGCCAGCAGCCCCGGCAGCGCAGATACGCAGTATTTT.

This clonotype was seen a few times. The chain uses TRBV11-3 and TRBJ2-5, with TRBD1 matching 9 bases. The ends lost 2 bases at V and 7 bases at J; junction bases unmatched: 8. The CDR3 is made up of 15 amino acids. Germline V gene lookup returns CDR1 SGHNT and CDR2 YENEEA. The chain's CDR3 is CASSLNAGQGSTQYF. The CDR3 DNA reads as TGTGCCAGCAGCTTAAATGCGGGACAGGGTTCGACCCAGTACTTC.

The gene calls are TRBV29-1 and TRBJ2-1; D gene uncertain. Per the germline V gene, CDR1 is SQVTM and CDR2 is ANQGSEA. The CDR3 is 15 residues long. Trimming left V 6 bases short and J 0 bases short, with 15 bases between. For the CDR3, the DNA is TGCAGCGTCTCACCTGACTCTGGCTCCTACAATGAGCAGTTCTTC. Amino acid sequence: CSVSPDSGSYNEQFF.

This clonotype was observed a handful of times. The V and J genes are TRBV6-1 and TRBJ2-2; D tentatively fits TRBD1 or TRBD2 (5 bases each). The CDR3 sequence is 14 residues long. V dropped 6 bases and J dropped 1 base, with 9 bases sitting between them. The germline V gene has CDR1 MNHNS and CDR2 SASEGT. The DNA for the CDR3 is TGTGCCAGCAGGGGTGGGGGGAACACCGGGGAGCTGTTTTTT. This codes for CASRGGGNTGELFF.

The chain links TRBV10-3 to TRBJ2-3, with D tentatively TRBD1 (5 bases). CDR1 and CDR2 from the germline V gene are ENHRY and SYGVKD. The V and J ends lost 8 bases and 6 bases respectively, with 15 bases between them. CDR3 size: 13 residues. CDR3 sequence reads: CAIDARGMDTQYF. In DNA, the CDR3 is TGTGCCATCGACGCAAGGGGCATGGATACGCAGTATTTT.

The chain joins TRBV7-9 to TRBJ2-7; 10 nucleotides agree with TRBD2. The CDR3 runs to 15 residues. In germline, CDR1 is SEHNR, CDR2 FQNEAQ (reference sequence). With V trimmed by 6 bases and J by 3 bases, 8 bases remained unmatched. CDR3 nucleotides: TGTGCCAGCAGTGACCGGACTAGCGGTTACTACGAGCAGTACGTC. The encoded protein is CASSDRTSGYYEQYV.

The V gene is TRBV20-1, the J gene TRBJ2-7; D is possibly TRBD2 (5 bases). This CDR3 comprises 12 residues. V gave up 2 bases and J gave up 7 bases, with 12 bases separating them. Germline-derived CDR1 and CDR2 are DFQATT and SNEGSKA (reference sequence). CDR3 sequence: CSARLWTGEQYF. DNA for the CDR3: TGCAGTGCTAGACTATGGACGGGGGAGCAGTACTTC.

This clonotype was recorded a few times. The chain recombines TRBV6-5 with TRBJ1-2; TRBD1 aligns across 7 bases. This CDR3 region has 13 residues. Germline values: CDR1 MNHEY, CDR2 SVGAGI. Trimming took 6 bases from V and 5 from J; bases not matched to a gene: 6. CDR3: CASRRQGGYGYTF. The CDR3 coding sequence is TGTGCCAGCAGGCGACAGGGAGGGTATGGCTACACCTTC.

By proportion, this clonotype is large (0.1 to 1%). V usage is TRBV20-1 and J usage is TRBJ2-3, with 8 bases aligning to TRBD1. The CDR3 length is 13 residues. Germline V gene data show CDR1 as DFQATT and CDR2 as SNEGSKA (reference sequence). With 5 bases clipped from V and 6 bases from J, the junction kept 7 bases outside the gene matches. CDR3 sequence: CSAPDRGLDTQYF. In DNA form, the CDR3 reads TGCAGTGCTCCCGACAGGGGACTGGATACGCAGTATTTT.

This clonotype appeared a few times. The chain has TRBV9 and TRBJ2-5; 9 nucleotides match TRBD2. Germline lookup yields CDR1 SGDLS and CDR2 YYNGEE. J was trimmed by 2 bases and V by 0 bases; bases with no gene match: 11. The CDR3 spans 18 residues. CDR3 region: CASSVVPSGGSEQETQYF. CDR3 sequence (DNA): TGTGCCAGCAGCGTAGTGCCCAGCGGGGGGTCAGAGCAAGAGACCCAGTACTTC.

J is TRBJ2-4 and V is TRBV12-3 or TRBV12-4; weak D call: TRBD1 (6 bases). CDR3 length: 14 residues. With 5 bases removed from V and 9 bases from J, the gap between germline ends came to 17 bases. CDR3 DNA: TGTGCCAGCAGTACGACTACAGGGAGTGGCATTCAGTACTTC. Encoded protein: CASSTTTGSGIQYF.

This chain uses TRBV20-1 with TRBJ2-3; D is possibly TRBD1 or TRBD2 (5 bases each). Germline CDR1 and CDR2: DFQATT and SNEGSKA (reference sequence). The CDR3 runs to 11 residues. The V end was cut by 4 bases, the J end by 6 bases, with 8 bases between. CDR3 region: CSAKGTDTQYF. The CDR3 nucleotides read TGCAGTGCTAAGGGGACCGATACGCAGTATTTT.

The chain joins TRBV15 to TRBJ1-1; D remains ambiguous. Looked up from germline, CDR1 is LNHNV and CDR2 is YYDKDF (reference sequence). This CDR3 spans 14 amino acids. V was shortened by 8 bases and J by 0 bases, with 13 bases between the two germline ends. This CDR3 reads CATRRAGLNTEAFF. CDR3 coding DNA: TGTGCCACCCGACGCGCAGGTTTGAACACTGAAGCTTTCTTT.

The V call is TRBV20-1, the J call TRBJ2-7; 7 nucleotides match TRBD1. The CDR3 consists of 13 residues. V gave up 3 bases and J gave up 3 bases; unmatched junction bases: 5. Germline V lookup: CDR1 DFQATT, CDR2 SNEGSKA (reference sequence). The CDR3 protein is CSARTGIGYEQYF. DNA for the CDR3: TGCAGTGCTAGGACAGGGATAGGCTACGAGCAGTACTTC.

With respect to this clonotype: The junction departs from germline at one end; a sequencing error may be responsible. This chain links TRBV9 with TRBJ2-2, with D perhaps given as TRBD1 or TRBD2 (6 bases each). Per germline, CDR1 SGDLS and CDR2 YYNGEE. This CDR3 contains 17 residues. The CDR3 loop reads CASSPRDKPGSTGEMFF. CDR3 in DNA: TGTGCCAGCAGCCCAAGGGACAAGCCCGGGAGCACCGGGGAGATGTTTTTT.

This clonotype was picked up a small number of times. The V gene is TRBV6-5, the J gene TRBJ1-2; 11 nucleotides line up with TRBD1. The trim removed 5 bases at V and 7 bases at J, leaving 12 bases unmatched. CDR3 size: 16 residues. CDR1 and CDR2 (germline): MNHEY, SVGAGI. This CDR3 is CASSGRDRGNSAGYTF. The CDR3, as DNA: TGTGCCAGCAGTGGTCGGGACAGGGGGAATTCCGCTGGCTACACCTTC.

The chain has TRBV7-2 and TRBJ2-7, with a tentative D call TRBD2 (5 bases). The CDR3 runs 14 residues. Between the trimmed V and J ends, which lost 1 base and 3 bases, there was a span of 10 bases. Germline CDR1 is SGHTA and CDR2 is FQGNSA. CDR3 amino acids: CASSLVPSGYEQYF. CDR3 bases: TGTGCCAGCAGCTTAGTCCCAAGCGGCTACGAGCAGTACTTC.

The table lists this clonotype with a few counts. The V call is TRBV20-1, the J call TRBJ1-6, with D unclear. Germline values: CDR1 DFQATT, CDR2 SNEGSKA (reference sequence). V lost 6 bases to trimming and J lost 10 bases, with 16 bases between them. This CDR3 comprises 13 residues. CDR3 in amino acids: CSATVWERSPLHF. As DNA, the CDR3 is TGCAGTGCAACTGTATGGGAAAGATCACCCCTCCACTTT.

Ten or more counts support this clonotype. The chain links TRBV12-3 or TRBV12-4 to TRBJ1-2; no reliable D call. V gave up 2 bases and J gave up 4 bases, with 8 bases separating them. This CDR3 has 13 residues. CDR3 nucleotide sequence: TGTGCCAGCAGTTTAATGAGGGTCTATGGCTACACCTTC. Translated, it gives CASSLMRVYGYTF.

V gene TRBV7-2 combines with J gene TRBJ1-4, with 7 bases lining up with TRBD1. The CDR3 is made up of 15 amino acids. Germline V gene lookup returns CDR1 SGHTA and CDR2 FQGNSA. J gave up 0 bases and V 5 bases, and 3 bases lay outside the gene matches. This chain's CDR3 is CASSPGQTTNEKLFF. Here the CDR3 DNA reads TGTGCCAGCAGCCCGGGACAGACAACTAATGAAAAACTGTTTTTT.

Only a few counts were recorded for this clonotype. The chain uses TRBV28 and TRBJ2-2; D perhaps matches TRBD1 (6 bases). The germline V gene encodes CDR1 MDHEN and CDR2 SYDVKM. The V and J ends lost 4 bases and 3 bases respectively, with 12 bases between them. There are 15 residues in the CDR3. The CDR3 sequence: CASSSQGRYTGELFF. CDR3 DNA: TGTGCCAGCAGTTCACAGGGTAGATACACCGGGGAGCTGTTTTTT.

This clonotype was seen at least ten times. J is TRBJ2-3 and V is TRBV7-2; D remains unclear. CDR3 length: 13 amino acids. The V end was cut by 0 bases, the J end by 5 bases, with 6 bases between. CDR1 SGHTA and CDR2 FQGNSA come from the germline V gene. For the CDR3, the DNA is TGTGCCAGCAGCTTAGCGTGGGGAGATACGCAGTATTTT. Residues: CASSLAWGDTQYF.

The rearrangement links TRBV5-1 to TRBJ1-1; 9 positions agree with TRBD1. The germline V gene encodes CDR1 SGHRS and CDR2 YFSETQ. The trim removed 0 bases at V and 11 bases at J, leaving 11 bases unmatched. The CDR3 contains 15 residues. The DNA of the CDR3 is TGCGCCAGCAGCTTGGTAACAGGGGGCTTGCAGGTTGCTTTCTTT. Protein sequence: CASSLVTGGLQVAFF.

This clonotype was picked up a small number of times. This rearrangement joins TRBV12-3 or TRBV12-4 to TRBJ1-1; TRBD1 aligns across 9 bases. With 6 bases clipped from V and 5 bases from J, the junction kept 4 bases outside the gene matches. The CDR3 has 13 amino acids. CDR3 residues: CASRTQGATEAFF. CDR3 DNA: TGTGCCAGCAGAACACAGGGGGCTACTGAAGCTTTCTTT.

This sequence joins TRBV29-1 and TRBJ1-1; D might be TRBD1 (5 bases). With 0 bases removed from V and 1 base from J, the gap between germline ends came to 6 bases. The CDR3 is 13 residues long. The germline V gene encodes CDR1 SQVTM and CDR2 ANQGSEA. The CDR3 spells CSVEDGGNTEAFF. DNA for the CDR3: TGCAGCGTTGAAGACGGGGGGAACACTGAAGCTTTCTTT.

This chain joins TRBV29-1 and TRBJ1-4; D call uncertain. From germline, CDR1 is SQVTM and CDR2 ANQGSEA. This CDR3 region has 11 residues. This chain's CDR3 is CTILSSGKLFF. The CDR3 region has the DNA TGCACCATTCTAAGTTCTGGGAAACTGTTTTTT.

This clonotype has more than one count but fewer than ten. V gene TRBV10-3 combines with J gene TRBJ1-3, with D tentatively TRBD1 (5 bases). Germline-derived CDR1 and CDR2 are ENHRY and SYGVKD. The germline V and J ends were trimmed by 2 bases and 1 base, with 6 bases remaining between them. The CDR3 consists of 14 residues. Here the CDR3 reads CAISEAGSGNTIYF. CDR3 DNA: TGTGCCATCAGTGAGGCAGGGTCTGGAAACACCATATATTTT.

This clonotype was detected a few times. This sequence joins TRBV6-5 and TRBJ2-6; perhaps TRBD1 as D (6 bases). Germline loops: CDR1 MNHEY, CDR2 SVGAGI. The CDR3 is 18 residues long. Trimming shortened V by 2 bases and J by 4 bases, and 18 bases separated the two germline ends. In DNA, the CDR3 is TGTGCCAGCAGTTACAGGGCAGGGGCACTCTCAGGGGCCAACGTCCTGACTTTC. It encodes CASSYRAGALSGANVLTF.

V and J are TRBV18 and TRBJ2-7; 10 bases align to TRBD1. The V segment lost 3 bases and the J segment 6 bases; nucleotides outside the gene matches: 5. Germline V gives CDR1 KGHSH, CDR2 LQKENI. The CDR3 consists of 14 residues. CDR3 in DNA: TGTGCCAGCTCACCGGGGGACAGGGGAGGCGAGCAGTACTTC. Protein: CASSPGDRGGEQYF.

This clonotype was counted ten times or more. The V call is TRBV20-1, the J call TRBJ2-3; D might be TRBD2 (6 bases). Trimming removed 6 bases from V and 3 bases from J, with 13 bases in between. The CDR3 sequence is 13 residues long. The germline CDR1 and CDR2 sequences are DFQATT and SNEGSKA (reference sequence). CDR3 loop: CSARAGGTDTQYF. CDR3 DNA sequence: TGCAGTGCGAGGGCTGGAGGGACAGATACGCAGTATTTT.

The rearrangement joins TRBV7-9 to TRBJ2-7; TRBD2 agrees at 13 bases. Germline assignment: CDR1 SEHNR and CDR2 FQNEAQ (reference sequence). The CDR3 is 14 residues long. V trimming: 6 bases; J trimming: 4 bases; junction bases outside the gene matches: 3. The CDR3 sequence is CASSGTSGAYEQYV. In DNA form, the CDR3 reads TGTGCCAGCAGTGGGACTAGCGGGGCTTACGAGCAGTACGTC.

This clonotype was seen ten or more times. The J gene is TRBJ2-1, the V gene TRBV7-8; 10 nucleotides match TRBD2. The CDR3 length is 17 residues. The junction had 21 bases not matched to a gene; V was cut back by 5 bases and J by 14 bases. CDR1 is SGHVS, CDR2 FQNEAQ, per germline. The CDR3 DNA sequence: TGTGCCAGCAGCCAACGTCTAGCGGGGGAGGGTACTACCCAGGAGTTCTTC. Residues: CASSQRLAGEGTTQEFF.